The source of this TCR delta chain is a study of gamma-delta chains in newborns, infants, children. Study at large: Microbial exposure reportedly drives polyclonal innate γδ T cell expansion after birth.

About this clone: An end of the junction differs from the germline gene, which may be a read error.

TCRdb re-analyzed the reads via CATT. The repertoire holds around 6,500 delta-chain clones, with 0.5% to 0.8% as singletons. Germline values: CDR1 NSMFDY, CDR2 ISSIKDK. The CDR3 runs to 19 residues. The sequencing input was blood. This receptor was identified in a child who was a newborn, infant or young child, either healthy, febrile or measles-vaccinated (not recorded which). The rearrangement uses TRAV29/DV5 and TRDJ1, with 7 nucleotides matching TRDD3. The CDR3 DNA reads TGTTCCGTAAGCGGTTCGTACTGGGGTATACACTTGTACACCGATCAACTCATCTTT. Amino acid sequence: CSVSGSYWGIHLYTDQLIF.